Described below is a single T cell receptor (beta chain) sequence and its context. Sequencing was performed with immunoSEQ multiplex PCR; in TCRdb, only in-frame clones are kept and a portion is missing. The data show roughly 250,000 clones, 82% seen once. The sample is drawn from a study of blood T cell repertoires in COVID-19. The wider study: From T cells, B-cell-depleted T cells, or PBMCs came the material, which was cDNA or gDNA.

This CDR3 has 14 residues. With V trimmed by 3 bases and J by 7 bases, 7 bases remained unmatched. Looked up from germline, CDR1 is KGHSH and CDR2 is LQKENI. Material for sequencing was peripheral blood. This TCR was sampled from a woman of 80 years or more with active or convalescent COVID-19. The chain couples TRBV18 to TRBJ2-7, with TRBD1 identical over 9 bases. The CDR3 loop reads CASSPRDRAVEQYF. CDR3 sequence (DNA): TGTGCCAGCTCACCCCGGGACAGGGCAGTTGAGCAGTACTTC.